Reported below is one T cell receptor (beta chain). Its antigen remains unknown. Trimming took off 4 bases at V and 9 bases at J, with 13 bases between the two ends. Germline V gives CDR1 SGHRS, CDR2 YFSETQ. The CDR3 is 13 amino acids. Sequencing used immunoSEQ multiplex PCR; TCRdb keeps in-frame clones, though not all of them. The repertoire has over 100,000 clones, more than 60% of them found once; the top ten carry about 4.7%. This record belongs to a study of PD-1 blockade in mismatch repair-deficient tumors. Whole-study findings and limits: Rapid post-treatment expansion, then contraction, generally preceding radiologic response, marked tumor-resident clones.

Three pembrolizumab responders had their TCRs sequenced. This clonotype originated in an adult with mismatch repair-deficient cancer. The sample was peripheral blood, taken 60 weeks after starting pembrolizumab. J is TRBJ2-2 and V is TRBV5-1, with D perhaps matching TRBD2 (5 bases). The CDR3 sequence is CASSLSGFRELFF. In nucleotides, the CDR3 is TGCGCCAGCAGCCTATCGGGGTTTCGGGAGCTGTTTTTT.